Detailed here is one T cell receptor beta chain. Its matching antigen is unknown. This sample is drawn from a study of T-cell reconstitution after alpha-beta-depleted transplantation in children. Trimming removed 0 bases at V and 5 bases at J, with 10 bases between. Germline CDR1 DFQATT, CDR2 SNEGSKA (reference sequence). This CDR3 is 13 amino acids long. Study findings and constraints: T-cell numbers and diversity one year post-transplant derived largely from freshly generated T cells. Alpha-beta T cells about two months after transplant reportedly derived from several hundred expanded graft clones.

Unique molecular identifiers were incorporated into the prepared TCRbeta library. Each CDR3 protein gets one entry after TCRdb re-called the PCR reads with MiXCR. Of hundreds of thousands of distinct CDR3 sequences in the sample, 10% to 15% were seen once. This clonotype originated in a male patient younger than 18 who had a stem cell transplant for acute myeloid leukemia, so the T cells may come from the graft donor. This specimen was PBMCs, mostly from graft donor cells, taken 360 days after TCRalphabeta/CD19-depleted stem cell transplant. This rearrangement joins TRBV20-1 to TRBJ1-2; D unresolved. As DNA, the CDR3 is TGCAGTGCTAGAGATGAGACCCTTTATGGCTACACCTTC. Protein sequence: CSARDETLYGYTF.